The 30 T cell receptor beta chains given below trace back to one sample, sequenced in a study of T cell changes during pregnancy in multiple sclerosis. Method: immunoSEQ multiplex PCR; TCRdb's copy keeps in-frame clones and lacks some. Of about 75,000 clones in the sample, 89% were seen once. Material: peripheral blood, obtained in the first trimester of pregnancy. Receptor source: a female donor in good health, enrolled as a control in a pregnancy study.

This clone occurred a few times. This chain connects TRBV4-3 to TRBJ1-1; D is possibly TRBD1 (6 bases). This CDR3 is built from 16 residues. V was cut by 2 bases and J by 0 bases, with 13 bases left in between. From germline, CDR1 is LGHNA and CDR2 YSLEER. CDR3 DNA: TGCGCCAGCAGCCAACTCGGACAGTTTCTGAACACTGAAGCTTTCTTT. Amino acid sequence: CASSQLGQFLNTEAFF.

This chain connects TRBV28 to TRBJ1-2; D call uncertain. The CDR3 contains 14 residues. Between the trimmed V and J ends, which lost 1 base and 2 bases, there was a span of 8 bases. CDR1 is MDHEN and CDR2 is SYDVKM in the germline V gene. Here the CDR3 DNA reads TGTGCCAGCAGTTTATCACAGACAAACTATGGCTACACCTTC. Protein: CASSLSQTNYGYTF.

The chain is built from TRBV7-2 and TRBJ2-3; 7 nucleotides line up with TRBD2. In germline, CDR1 is SGHTA, CDR2 FQGNSA. The CDR3 length is 15 residues. V lost 1 base and J lost 2; bases outside the gene matches: 3. DNA for the CDR3: TGTGCCAGCAGCTTAGGGGAGGGCCACACAGATACGCAGTATTTT. This codes for CASSLGEGHTDTQYF.

J is TRBJ1-1 and V is TRBV5-3; D remains unclear. TRBV5-3 belongs to the ORF category, with a function that is uncertain. Between the trimmed V and J ends, which lost 2 bases and 8 bases, there was a span of 10 bases. The CDR3 length is 12 residues. For the CDR3, the DNA is TGTGCCAGAAGCTTTGAGGTCCAGGAAGCTTTCTTT. Its protein is CARSFEVQEAFF.

V usage is TRBV2 and J usage is TRBJ2-3, with D possibly TRBD2 on 7 matching bases. V lost 10 bases and J lost 3, with 20 bases in between. CDR3 length equals 15 residues. CDR1 and CDR2 from the germline V gene are SNHLY and FYNNEI. The DNA for the CDR3 is TGTGCCAAAAGAGGGGGGGGAACGGAAACAGATACGCAGTATTTT. This translates into CAKRGGGTETDTQYF.

This chain joins TRBV12-5 and TRBJ2-7, with TRBD1 matching 11 bases. This CDR3 is 16 amino acids long. CDR1 and CDR2 (germline): LGHNT, FRNRAP. V dropped 4 bases and J dropped 3; count of bases not matched to a gene: 8. CDR3 nucleotide sequence: TGTGCTAGTGGTTATACACCCGGGACAGGGGGCTACGAGCAGTACTTC. Protein sequence: CASGYTPGTGGYEQYF. The full variable domain, its missing parts supplied by reference TRBV12-5 and TRBJ2-7, is DARVTQTPRHKVTEMGQEVTMRCQPILGHNTVFWYRQTMMQGLELLAYFRNRAPLDDSGMPKDRFSAEMPDATLATLKIQPSEPRDSAVYFCASGYTPGTGGYEQYFGPGTRLTVT.

CDR3 sequence reads: CASSASGNSPLHF. The CDR3 bases are TGTGCCAGCAGTGCGTCAGGGAACTCACCCCTCCACTTT. The rearrangement joins TRBV25-1 to TRBJ1-6; possible D gene TRBD1, 5 bases. The CDR3 consists of 13 residues. Trimming shortened V by 4 bases and J by 10 bases, and 11 bases separated the two germline ends. The germline CDR1 and CDR2 sequences are MGHDK and SYGVNS.

This clone was picked up one time. The rearrangement uses TRBV28 and TRBJ2-2, with TRBD2 matching over 12 bases. Germline assignment: CDR1 MDHEN and CDR2 SYDVKM. This CDR3 contains 17 residues. The V segment lost 4 bases and the J segment 3 bases; nucleotides outside the gene matches: 6. CDR3 amino acids: CASSSPRLAGDTGELFF. CDR3 coding DNA: TGTGCCAGCAGTTCCCCTCGACTAGCGGGAGACACCGGGGAGCTGTTTTTT.

The CDR3 DNA follows: TGCAGCTTCCGGGACAGCCAAGAGACCCAGTACTTC. It encodes CSFRDSQETQYF. The V call is TRBV29-1, the J call TRBJ2-5; 7 bases map to TRBD1. Germline values: CDR1 SQVTM, CDR2 ANQGSEA. This CDR3 is 12 amino acids long. V lost 8 bases and J lost 1; bases outside the gene matches: 4.

This chain joins TRBV10-3 and TRBJ1-1; D is possibly TRBD1 (5 bases). In germline, CDR1 is ENHRY, CDR2 SYGVKD. V was pared by 2 bases and J by 1 base, with 8 bases between. This CDR3 is 14 amino acids long. This CDR3 is CAISEDRSNTEAFF. The CDR3 nucleotides are TGTGCCATCAGTGAGGACAGATCGAACACTGAAGCTTTCTTT.

The rearrangement joins TRBV7-2 to TRBJ1-2; D unresolved. CDR1 is SGHTA and CDR2 is FQGNSA in the germline V gene. The CDR3 runs to 16 residues. V was clipped by 5 bases and J by 4 bases, with 20 bases between them. As DNA, the CDR3 is TGTGCCAGCAGCCCCAGGCGGGCGATGGTGTTCTATGGCTACACCTTC. This translates into CASSPRRAMVFYGYTF.

Note on this clone: Other DNA sequences in this sample translate to the same CDR3. This chain joins TRBV30 and TRBJ1-2; D remains unclear. V was trimmed by 0 bases and J by 4 bases, leaving 6 bases between them. The CDR3 extends over 12 amino acids. The V gene's germline CDR1 is GTSNPN and CDR2 SVGIG (reference sequence). CDR3 coding DNA: TGTGCCTGGAGTGTTTCCGGCTATGGCTACACCTTC. As protein: CAWSVSGYGYTF.

This clone occurred once. V is TRBV14 and J is TRBJ2-1, with TRBD1 matching over 7 bases. The trim removed 6 bases at V and 5 bases at J, leaving 4 bases unmatched. CDR3 length: 13 amino acids. The germline CDR1 and CDR2 sequences are SGHDN and FVKESK. The DNA of the CDR3 is TGTGCCAGCAGATTGCAGGGGGACAATGAGCAGTTCTTC. Its protein is CASRLQGDNEQFF.

The genes are TRBV9 and TRBJ1-1; 7 nucleotides line up with TRBD1. The germline V gene encodes CDR1 SGDLS and CDR2 YYNGEE. The CDR3 loop spans 14 amino acids. Trimming at V came to 3 bases and at J to 1 base, leaving 3 bases not matched to a gene. The CDR3 sequence is CASSANRGNTEAFF. The CDR3 DNA reads as TGTGCCAGCAGCGCCAACAGGGGGAACACTGAAGCTTTCTTT.

This rearrangement joins TRBV28 to TRBJ2-7; D possibly corresponds to TRBD2 (6 bases). The CDR3 spans 16 residues. The V end was cut by 4 bases, the J end by 0 bases, with 16 bases between. CDR1 is MDHEN, CDR2 SYDVKM, per germline. The CDR3 loop reads CASSSAGQVSSYEQYF. CDR3 DNA: TGTGCCAGCAGTTCCGCGGGGCAGGTGAGCTCCTACGAGCAGTACTTC.

This clone was recorded once. This chain connects TRBV27 to TRBJ1-3; D not certain. Per germline, CDR1 MNHEY and CDR2 SMNVEV (reference sequence). The CDR3 contains 17 residues. Trimming removed 2 bases at V and 0 bases at J, with 14 bases between. The CDR3: CASSLRRGFVSGNTIYF. The CDR3, as DNA: TGTGCCAGCAGTTTAAGGCGGGGATTCGTCTCTGGAAACACCATATATTTT.

The rearrangement links TRBV7-2 to TRBJ1-2; D is uncertain. The CDR3 length is 14 residues. Trimming left V 3 bases short and J 2 bases short, with 10 bases between. The V gene's germline CDR1 is SGHTA and CDR2 FQGNSA. The chain's CDR3 is CASSFLGGNYGYTF. The CDR3 nucleotides read TGTGCCAGCAGCTTTTTGGGAGGGAACTATGGCTACACCTTC.

The V gene is TRBV5-1, the J gene TRBJ1-1; D is unclear. This CDR3 has 14 residues. The germline V and J ends were trimmed by 0 bases and 1 base, with 7 bases remaining between them. Germline V gene lookup returns CDR1 SGHRS and CDR2 YFSETQ. Written as DNA, the CDR3 is TGCGCCAGCAGCTTGGGCAGTACGAACACTGAAGCTTTCTTT. This encodes CASSLGSTNTEAFF.

V and J are TRBV5-1 and TRBJ1-4; D perhaps matches TRBD1 (5 bases). The germline CDR1 and CDR2 sequences are SGHRS and YFSETQ. V shed 5 bases and J shed 5 bases, with 13 bases lying between them. The CDR3 consists of 14 residues. In DNA, the CDR3 is TGCGCCAGCAGGTTGCAGGGATCGAATGAAAAACTGTTTTTT. It codes for CASRLQGSNEKLFF.

V is TRBV7-2 and J is TRBJ2-7, with 11 bases fitting TRBD2. The germline V gene encodes CDR1 SGHTA and CDR2 FQGNSA. Germline trimming cut 5 bases from V and 4 bases from J; bases unmatched to any gene: 7. This CDR3 region has 15 residues. CDR3 sequence (DNA): TGTGCCAGCAGCCCTATTAGCGGGAGGGCATACGAGCAGTACTTC. The encoded protein is CASSPISGRAYEQYF.

The rearrangement joins TRBV4-2 to TRBJ2-3, with TRBD2 identical over 7 bases. V gave up 1 base and J gave up 6 bases; unmatched junction bases: 7. Germline CDR1 is LGHNA and CDR2 is YNFKEQ. This CDR3 is built from 15 residues. CDR3 protein: CASSQGNLAADTQYF. Here the CDR3 DNA reads TGTGCCAGCAGCCAAGGTAATCTAGCGGCGGATACGCAGTATTTT.

The chain is built from TRBV6-1 and TRBJ1-1; 8 bases line up with TRBD1. Germline CDR1 MNHNS, CDR2 SASEGT. There are 14 residues in the CDR3. The J segment lost 4 bases and the V segment lost 1 base, leaving 2 bases of the junction unmatched. For the CDR3, the DNA is TGTGCCAGCAGTGAAGTAGGGACAGGCACTGAAGCTTTCTTT. Its protein product is CASSEVGTGTEAFF.

This clone was detected once. This chain links TRBV11-3 with TRBJ1-1; no clear D gene. CDR3 size: 14 residues. CDR1 and CDR2 (germline): SGHNT, YENEEA. V shed 0 bases and J shed 1 base, with 6 bases lying between them. CDR3 DNA sequence: TGTGCCAGCAGCTTAGATGGGCCGAACACTGAAGCTTTCTTT. Amino acids: CASSLDGPNTEAFF.

This clone was detected once. CDR3: CASMAAYEQYF. The CDR3 region has the DNA TGTGCCTCCATGGCAGCCTACGAGCAGTACTTC. The chain recombines TRBV27 with TRBJ2-7; D uncertain. This CDR3 spans 11 amino acids. Germline CDR1 MNHEY, CDR2 SMNVEV (reference sequence). Trimming took 11 bases from V and 2 from J, leaving 10 bases between them.

The chain combines TRBV4-1 with TRBJ1-1, with 7 bases fitting TRBD1. The CDR3 sequence is 14 residues long. Per the germline V gene, CDR1 is MGHRA and CDR2 is YSYEKL. V trimming: 8 bases; J trimming: 4 bases; junction bases outside the gene matches: 10. CDR3 amino acids: CASLDPAGGTEAFF. DNA of the CDR3: TGCGCCAGCCTTGATCCGGCAGGGGGCACTGAAGCTTTCTTT.

This rearrangement joins TRBV18 to TRBJ1-2, with D uncertain. There are 16 residues in the CDR3. Trimming left V 1 base short and J 8 bases short, with 20 bases between. Germline V gives CDR1 KGHSH, CDR2 LQKENI. The DNA of the CDR3 is TGTGCCAGCTCACCACGCGTCACGGTTGGTTATGAGGGCTACACCTTC. The encoded protein is CASSPRVTVGYEGYTF.

The CDR3 spells CASSPPRGSNQPQHF. CDR3 sequence (DNA): TGTGCCAGCAGTCCCCCCAGAGGTAGCAATCAGCCCCAGCATTTT. The chain combines TRBV28 with TRBJ1-5, with no clear D. Trimming shortened V by 5 bases and J by 0 bases, and 11 bases separated the two germline ends. The CDR3 length is 15 residues. In germline, CDR1 is MDHEN, CDR2 SYDVKM.

The V gene is TRBV7-8, the J gene TRBJ1-2; D is undetermined. Germline CDR1 and CDR2: SGHVS and FQNEAQ. V was clipped by 2 bases and J by 4 bases, with 8 bases between them. The CDR3 length is 13 residues. CDR3 loop: CASSLIPGYGYTF. The DNA of the CDR3 is TGTGCCAGCAGCTTAATTCCAGGCTATGGCTACACCTTC.

The chain joins TRBV7-9 to TRBJ1-1; unclear D gene. Trimming took 1 base from V and 6 from J, leaving 12 bases between them. The CDR3 sequence is 14 residues long. CDR1 and CDR2 (germline): SEHNR, FQNEAQ (reference sequence). The CDR3 nucleotides are TGTGCCAGCAGCTTAGAGGTCCGGACTTCTGAAGCTTTCTTT. It yields the protein CASSLEVRTSEAFF.

The chain combines TRBV2 with TRBJ2-7; 9 bases map to TRBD2. CDR3 length: 20 amino acids. The V segment lost 4 bases and the J segment 2 bases; nucleotides outside the gene matches: 21. The germline V gene encodes CDR1 SNHLY and CDR2 FYNNEI. The CDR3 region has the DNA TGTGCCAGCAGTGTAGCAAGGCCGTCTGAGGCTAGCGGGATTGCCTACGAGCAGTACTTC. As protein: CASSVARPSEASGIAYEQYF.